This note documents a single T cell receptor (beta chain) sequence. Its antigen remains unknown. Using about 220 ng DNA, approximately 27,000 T cell genomes, the sorted-subset replicate PCRs were run. Some clones are missing from TCRdb's copy, which holds only in-frame ones; the method was immunoSEQ multiplex PCR. The sample contains about 2 million clones, 85% to 95% of which appear only once. This specimen comes from a study of shared clonotypes between healthy human individuals. Between the trimmed V and J ends, which lost 2 bases and 9 bases, there was a span of 14 bases. The CDR3 sequence is 14 residues long. In germline, CDR1 is MDHEN, CDR2 SYDVKM. Study outcomes and limitations: Relative to clonotypes present in all four donors, those not shared had lower generation probabilities.

Each of the donors was a healthy adult who was HIV-negative and had not had a recent acute infection or vaccination. Adult Caucasians living in Nashville, Tennessee made up all of the donors. This TCR was recovered from a young man in good health. The sample consisted of naive CD4+ T cells sorted from blood. The sample's subset: CD45RA+ positively selected. The chain recombines TRBV28 with TRBJ2-1; TRBD2 is a possible D gene (6 bases). In DNA form, the CDR3 reads TGTGCCAGCAGTTTACGACGACCGGAGGGTGAGCAGTTCTTC. This encodes CASSLRRPEGEQFF.